Shown below are 25 T cell receptor beta chains from a single sample sequenced in a study of CD8+ T cells in alopecia areata. RNA, once extracted, was reverse transcribed into cDNA for use as the sequencing template. Using immunoSEQ multiplex PCR, the repertoire was profiled, and TCRdb retains in-frame clones only, with some absent. The sample yields some 240,000 clones, approximately 61% seen once. The starting material was CD4+ T cells sorted from blood, obtained at week 0. These receptors were obtained from a human donor with alopecia areata.

This clone appeared a few times. The chain combines TRBV7-9 with TRBJ2-3; D not certain. Germline V gene lookup returns CDR1 SEHNR and CDR2 FQNEAQ (reference sequence). V lost 1 base to trimming and J lost 3 bases, with 8 bases between them. The CDR3 length is 14 residues. CDR3 protein: CASSLVQETDTQYF. In DNA, the CDR3 is TGTGCCAGCAGCTTAGTCCAGGAGACAGATACGCAGTATTTT.

The gene calls are TRBV18 and TRBJ2-7, with TRBD1 matching 7 bases. CDR3 size: 13 residues. V shed 2 bases and J 5 bases; nucleotides not matched to a gene: 3. Germline V lookup: CDR1 KGHSH, CDR2 LQKENI. The CDR3 here is CASSPDRVHEQYF. The CDR3, as DNA: TGTGCCAGCTCACCAGACAGGGTCCACGAGCAGTACTTC.

This CDR3 is CASSPQVSYEQYF. The CDR3 bases are TGTGCCAGCAGTCCGCAGGTCTCCTACGAGCAGTACTTC. The V and J genes are TRBV6-5 and TRBJ2-7; no definite D call. The ends were cut back, 5 bases at V and 0 bases at J, with 8 bases in the middle. The CDR3 is made up of 13 amino acids. Germline V gives CDR1 MNHEY, CDR2 SVGAGI.

The chain has TRBV7-9 and TRBJ2-6; D is possibly TRBD1 (6 bases). The V end was cut by 3 bases, the J end by 1 base, with 16 bases between. CDR1 SEHNR and CDR2 FQNEAQ come from the germline V gene (reference sequence). The CDR3 sequence is 18 residues long. CDR3 coding DNA: TGTGCCAGCAGCTTGGGAGACAGGAGATGGTCTGGGGCCAACGTCCTGACTTTC. Protein sequence: CASSLGDRRWSGANVLTF.

The V and J genes are TRBV5-1 and TRBJ2-2, with D possibly matching TRBD2 (6 bases). In germline, CDR1 is SGHRS, CDR2 YFSETQ. Trimming pared 2 bases from V and 2 bases from J, leaving 10 bases between. This CDR3 contains 15 residues. The CDR3 bases are TGCGCCAGCAGCTTCCAAGCGGGTAACACCGGGGAGCTGTTTTTT. Translation gives CASSFQAGNTGELFF.

This clone was counted at least ten times. V usage is TRBV5-1 and J usage is TRBJ2-6, with D tentatively TRBD1 (6 bases). CDR3 size: 17 residues. V was clipped by 4 bases and J by 1 base, with 15 bases between them. The germline CDR1 and CDR2 sequences are SGHRS and YFSETQ. As DNA, the CDR3 is TGCGCCAGCAGCCCACAACAGGGTACGTCTGGGGCCAACGTCCTGACTTTC. The encoded protein is CASSPQQGTSGANVLTF. The full variable domain, in which reference TRBV5-1 and TRBJ2-6 provide the parts outside the CDR3, is KAGVTQTPRYLIKTRGQQVTLSCSPISGHRSVSWYQQTPGQGLQFLFEYFSETQRNKGNFPGRFSGRQFSNSRSEMNVSTLELGDSALYLCASSPQQGTSGANVLTFGAGSRLTVL.

This clone was observed many times. The chain joins TRBV11-2 to TRBJ2-5; D is ambiguous. The germline V gene has CDR1 SGHAT and CDR2 FQNNGV. The germline V and J ends were trimmed by 5 bases and 5 bases, with 6 bases remaining between them. The CDR3 consists of 11 residues. The CDR3 reads CASSPHETQYF. The CDR3 DNA is TGTGCCAGCAGCCCGCATGAGACCCAGTACTTC.

As regards this clone: Other DNA sequences from this sample encode an identical CDR3 as well. The chain has TRBV29-1 and TRBJ1-2; 9 bases are a match to TRBD1. The CDR3 length is 12 residues. Per germline, CDR1 SQVTM and CDR2 ANQGSEA. V was clipped by 6 bases and J by 2 bases; unmatched bases: 1. The CDR3: CSVGTGNYGYTF. Here the CDR3 DNA reads TGCAGCGTCGGGACAGGGAACTATGGCTACACCTTC.

The chain joins TRBV6-5 to TRBJ2-7; TRBD1 or TRBD2 may be the D gene (5 bases each). V shed 4 bases and J shed 2 bases, with 15 bases lying between them. Germline V gene data show CDR1 as MNHEY and CDR2 as SVGAGI. The CDR3 extends over 15 amino acids. The CDR3 sequence is CASSSPGPEAYEQYF. As DNA, the CDR3 is TGTGCCAGCAGTTCCCCGGGACCCGAGGCCTACGAGCAGTACTTC.

V and J are TRBV7-2 and TRBJ2-2; no reliable D call. V lost 1 base and J 5 bases, leaving 8 bases between the germline ends. The germline gives CDR1 SGHTA, CDR2 FQGNSA. The CDR3 has 14 amino acids. CDR3 in DNA: TGTGCCAGCAGCTTAGTAGTAGGGACCGGGGAGCTGTTTTTT. Its translation is CASSLVVGTGELFF.

This chain connects TRBV5-1 to TRBJ1-6; D uncertain. The length of the CDR3 is 16 residues. V shed 0 bases and J shed 5 bases, with 12 bases lying between them. CDR1 SGHRS and CDR2 YFSETQ come from the germline V gene. This CDR3 is CASSLGVSRNNSPLHF. The CDR3, as DNA: TGCGCCAGCAGCTTGGGGGTATCTAGGAATAATTCACCCCTCCACTTT.

This chain links TRBV11-2 with TRBJ2-3; TRBD2 agrees at 9 bases. Germline V gene sequence: CDR1 SGHAT, CDR2 FQNNGV. The trim removed 0 bases at V and 0 bases at J, leaving 1 base unmatched. The CDR3 is 16 amino acids. This CDR3 is CASSLDGLASTDTQYF. The CDR3 region has the DNA TGTGCCAGCAGCTTAGACGGACTAGCGAGCACAGATACGCAGTATTTT.

This clone was observed a handful of times. Other DNA sequences from this sample encode an identical CDR3 as well. This chain links TRBV7-9 with TRBJ1-5; D is uncertain. CDR3 length: 15 amino acids. Deletions cut 1 base from V and 0 bases from J, with 7 bases between. Per the germline V gene, CDR1 is SEHNR and CDR2 is FQNEAQ (reference sequence). The CDR3 reads CASSLGGYSNQPQHF. The CDR3 coding sequence is TGTGCCAGCAGCTTAGGAGGTTATAGCAATCAGCCCCAGCATTTT.

The chain combines TRBV19 with TRBJ1-2; possibly TRBD1 for D (5 bases). Per the germline V gene, CDR1 is LNHDA and CDR2 is SQIVND (reference sequence). Trimming left V 3 bases short and J 2 bases short, with 10 bases between. The CDR3 extends over 14 amino acids. The CDR3 loop reads CASSIFSGNYGYTF. The CDR3 DNA is TGTGCCAGTAGTATTTTTTCAGGGAACTATGGCTACACCTTC.

This rearrangement joins TRBV7-9 to TRBJ1-1; no clear D. The V gene lost 5 bases and the J gene lost 5 bases, with 24 bases spanning the gap. Per the germline V gene, CDR1 is SEHNR and CDR2 is FQNEAQ (reference sequence). This CDR3 region has 17 residues. The CDR3 nucleotides are TGTGCCAGCAGCCCCGCCCGCGGGCTCAGTAGAGGTACTGAAGCTTTCTTT. It is translated as CASSPARGLSRGTEAFF.

This chain connects TRBV30 to TRBJ1-1, with D possibly being TRBD1 (5 bases). This CDR3 spans 12 amino acids. With 0 bases removed from V and 11 bases from J, the gap between germline ends came to 13 bases. The germline V gene encodes CDR1 GTSNPN and CDR2 SVGIG (reference sequence). The CDR3 DNA reads TGTGCCTGGAGTGTGGTGGGGCCTAGGGCTTTCTTT. Amino acids: CAWSVVGPRAFF.

CDR3 in amino acids: CSAETGAHEQYF. The CDR3, as DNA: TGCAGCGCAGAAACAGGGGCCCACGAGCAGTACTTC. This chain uses TRBV29-1 with TRBJ2-7; 7 nucleotides match TRBD1. Germline CDR1 SQVTM, CDR2 ANQGSEA. The CDR3 spans 12 residues. V shed 7 bases and J 5 bases; nucleotides not matched to a gene: 8.

This sequence joins TRBV6-1 and TRBJ2-7; D call uncertain. The CDR3 covers 14 residues. From germline, CDR1 is MNHNS and CDR2 SASEGT. V lost 0 bases and J lost 1, with 7 bases in between. CDR3: CASSEAGISYEQYF. CDR3 bases: TGTGCCAGCAGTGAAGCGGGCATTTCCTACGAGCAGTACTTC.

This rearrangement joins TRBV6-1 to TRBJ2-1; the match to TRBD2 covers 13 bases. The CDR3 spans 14 residues. The ends lost 10 bases at V and 4 bases at J; junction bases unmatched: 4. CDR1 and CDR2 (germline): MNHNS, SASEGT. The CDR3 DNA reads as TGTGCCACCCGACTAGCGGGGGGTTACAATGAGCAGTTCTTC. Translating it yields CATRLAGGYNEQFF.

This clone has only a few counts. The rearrangement joins TRBV30 to TRBJ2-7, with D perhaps matching TRBD2 (5 bases). The CDR3 contains 12 residues. Looked up from germline, CDR1 is GTSNPN and CDR2 is SVGIG (reference sequence). Trimming cost V 2 bases and J 4 bases, with 9 bases left between them. The CDR3 region is CAWSRDGYEQYF. The DNA of the CDR3 is TGTGCCTGGAGTCGGGATGGATACGAGCAGTACTTC.

The chain links TRBV6-5 to TRBJ1-1; D gene ambiguous. Germline CDR1 and CDR2: MNHEY and SVGAGI. This CDR3 comprises 15 residues. The V and J ends lost 0 bases and 6 bases respectively, with 14 bases between them. The CDR3 here is CASSYSTGSMAEAFF. As DNA, the CDR3 is TGTGCCAGCAGTTACTCAACGGGGAGTATGGCTGAAGCTTTCTTT.

This chain uses TRBV7-3 with TRBJ2-7; tentatively, D is TRBD2 (7 bases). The germline V gene has CDR1 SGHTA and CDR2 FQGTGA. The CDR3 spans 15 residues. V was trimmed by 5 bases and J by 5 bases, leaving 19 bases between them. CDR3 sequence reads: CASSPTRGGWNEQYF. CDR3 nucleotide sequence: TGTGCCAGCAGCCCGACAAGGGGGGGCTGGAACGAGCAGTACTTC. Variable domain in full (rest from reference TRBV7-3 and TRBJ2-7): GAGVSQTPSNKVTEKGKYVELRCDPISGHTALYWYRQSLGQGPEFLIYFQGTGAADDSGLPNDRFFAVRPEGSVSTLKIQRTERGDSAVYLCASSPTRGGWNEQYFGPGTRLTVT.

The genes are TRBV29-1 and TRBJ2-2; 10 bases agree with TRBD2. This CDR3 contains 14 residues. V trimming: 7 bases; J trimming: 0 bases; junction bases outside the gene matches: 2. In germline, CDR1 is SQVTM, CDR2 ANQGSEA. Written as DNA, the CDR3 is TGCAGCGCCACTAGCGGGGCGAACACCGGGGAGCTGTTTTTT. It specifies CSATSGANTGELFF.

V is TRBV6-1 and J is TRBJ1-1, with D hard to call. Germline assignment: CDR1 MNHNS and CDR2 SASEGT. Trimming took off 5 bases at V and 3 bases at J, with 10 bases between the two ends. The CDR3 totals 13 residues. CDR3 nucleotide sequence: TGTGCCAGCAGTTATTACAGCCACACTGAAGCTTTCTTT. Encoded protein: CASSYYSHTEAFF.

Only one count was recorded for this clone. The V call is TRBV15, the J call TRBJ1-4, with 9 bases lining up with TRBD1. The CDR3 runs 14 residues. The trim removed 1 base at V and 8 bases at J, leaving 2 bases unmatched. Germline V gene sequence: CDR1 LNHNV, CDR2 YYDKDF (reference sequence). This CDR3 reads CATSRVGQGEKLFF. CDR3 DNA: TGTGCCACCAGCAGAGTGGGACAGGGCGAAAAACTGTTTTTT.